The source of this TCR beta chain is a study of Graves' ophthalmopathy and Graves' hyperthyroidism. This clonotype was observed a single time. Amplification targeted the TCR beta CDR3 regions, with RNA transcripts as the source material. The first-round RT-PCR employed HTBI primers together with the Qiagen OneStep RT-PCR kit. A multiplex PCR was then performed as the second round. In TCRdb, the multiplex PCR reads were re-called with MiXCR into one record per CDR3 protein. The table includes roughly 410,000 distinct CDR3 sequences, less than 20% detected once. Eligible hyperthyroidism cases comprised new diagnoses of under 2 months' duration in individuals aged 18 to 65. The CDR3 loop spans 13 amino acids. Per germline, CDR1 LNHNV and CDR2 YYDKDF (reference sequence). The junction had 4 bases not matched to a gene; V was cut back by 8 bases and J by 3 bases.

The rearrangement links TRBV15 to TRBJ1-5, with 7 bases matching TRBD1. Sequencing was done on a sample of peripheral blood. The clonotype comes from a woman aged 18-30 years with stable Graves' hyperthyroidism. CDR3 region: CATSGTDNQPQHF. The CDR3 DNA sequence: TGTGCCACCTCGGGGACAGACAATCAGCCCCAGCATTTT.